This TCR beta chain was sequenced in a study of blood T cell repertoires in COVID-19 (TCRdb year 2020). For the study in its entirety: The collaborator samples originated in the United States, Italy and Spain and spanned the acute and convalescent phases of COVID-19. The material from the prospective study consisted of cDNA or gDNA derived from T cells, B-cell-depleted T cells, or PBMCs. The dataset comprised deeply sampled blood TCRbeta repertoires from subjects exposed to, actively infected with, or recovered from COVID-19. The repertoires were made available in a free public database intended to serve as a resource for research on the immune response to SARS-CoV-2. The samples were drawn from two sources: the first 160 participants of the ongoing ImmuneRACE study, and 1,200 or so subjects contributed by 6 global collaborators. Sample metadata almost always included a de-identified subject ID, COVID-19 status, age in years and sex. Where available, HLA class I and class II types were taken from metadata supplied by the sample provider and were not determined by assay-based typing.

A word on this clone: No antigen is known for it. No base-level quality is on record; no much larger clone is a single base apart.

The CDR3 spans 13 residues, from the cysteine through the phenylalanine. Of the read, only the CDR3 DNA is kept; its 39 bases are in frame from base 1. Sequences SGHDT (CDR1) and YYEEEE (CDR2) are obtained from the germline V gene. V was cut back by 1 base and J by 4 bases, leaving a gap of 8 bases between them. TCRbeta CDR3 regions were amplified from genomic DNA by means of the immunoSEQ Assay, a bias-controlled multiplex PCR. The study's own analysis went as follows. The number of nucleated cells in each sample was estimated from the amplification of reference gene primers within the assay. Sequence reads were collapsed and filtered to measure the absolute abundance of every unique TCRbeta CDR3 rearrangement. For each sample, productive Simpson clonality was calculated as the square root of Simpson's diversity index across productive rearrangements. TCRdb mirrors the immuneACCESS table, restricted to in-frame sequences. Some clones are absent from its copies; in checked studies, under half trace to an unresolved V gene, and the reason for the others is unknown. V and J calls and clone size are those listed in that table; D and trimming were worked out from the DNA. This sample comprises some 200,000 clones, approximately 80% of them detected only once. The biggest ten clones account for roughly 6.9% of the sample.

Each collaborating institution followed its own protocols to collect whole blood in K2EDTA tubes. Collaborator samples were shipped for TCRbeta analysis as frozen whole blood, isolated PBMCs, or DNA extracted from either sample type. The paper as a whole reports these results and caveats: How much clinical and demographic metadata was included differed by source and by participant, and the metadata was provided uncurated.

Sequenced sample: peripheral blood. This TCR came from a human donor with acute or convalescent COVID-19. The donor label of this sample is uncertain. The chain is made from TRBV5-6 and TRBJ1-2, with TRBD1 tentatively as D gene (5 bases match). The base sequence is TGTGCCAGCAGCTTGACAGGTAGCTATGGCTACACCTTC. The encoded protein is CASSLTGSYGYTF.